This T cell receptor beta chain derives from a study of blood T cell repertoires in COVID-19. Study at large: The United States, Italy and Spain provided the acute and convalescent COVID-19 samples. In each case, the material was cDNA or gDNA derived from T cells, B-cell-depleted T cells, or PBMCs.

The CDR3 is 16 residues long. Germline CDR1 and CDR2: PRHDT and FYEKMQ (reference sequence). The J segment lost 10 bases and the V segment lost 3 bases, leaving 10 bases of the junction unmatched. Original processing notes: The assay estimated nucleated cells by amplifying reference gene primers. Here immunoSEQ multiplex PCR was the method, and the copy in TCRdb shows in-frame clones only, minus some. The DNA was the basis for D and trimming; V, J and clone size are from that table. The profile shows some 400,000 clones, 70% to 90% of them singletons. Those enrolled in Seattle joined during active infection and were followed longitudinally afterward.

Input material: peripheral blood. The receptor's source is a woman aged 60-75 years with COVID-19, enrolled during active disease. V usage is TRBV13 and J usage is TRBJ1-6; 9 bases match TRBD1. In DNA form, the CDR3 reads TGTGCCAGCAGCTTTAGTCGGGACAGGGTAAAATCACCCCTCCACTTT. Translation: CASSFSRDRVKSPLHF.